The T cell receptor (beta chain) described here comes from a study of cytomegalovirus exposure and HLA in healthy donors. Study observations and caveats: Highest at DRB1 and lowest at HLA-C, TCR association rates differed among HLA loci in a later analysis. A later analysis appeared to link common viral pathogens to several of the most significant clusters. The Asian-associated ancestry cluster reportedly had fewer N-insertions than the approximately 700-donor mean in a later analysis.

CDR1 MNHNS and CDR2 SASEGT come from the germline V gene. The CDR3 is 12 residues long. Deletions cut 2 bases from V and 4 bases from J, with 6 bases between. The primer mix had 60 Vbeta and 13 Jbeta primers. Per the original methods: In a later analysis, some 80 million unique TCR beta chains included roughly 11 million shared by two or more donors. Some clones are missing from TCRdb's copy, which holds only in-frame ones; the method was immunoSEQ multiplex PCR. V and J calls plus clone size are reproduced from that table; the DNA served to infer D and trimming. There are around 120,000 clones in the sample; around 83% occur only once, and roughly 2.5% lies in the top ten. A note on this clone: What it binds is not known.

This sequence was found in a man aged 50 to 60 in good health and CMV-seronegative. This chain connects TRBV6-1 to TRBJ2-7; D perhaps matches TRBD1 (6 bases). What was sequenced was PBMCs. In DNA form, the CDR3 reads TGTGCCAGCAGTGAAACAGGGTACGAGCAGTACTTC. Protein sequence: CASSETGYEQYF.